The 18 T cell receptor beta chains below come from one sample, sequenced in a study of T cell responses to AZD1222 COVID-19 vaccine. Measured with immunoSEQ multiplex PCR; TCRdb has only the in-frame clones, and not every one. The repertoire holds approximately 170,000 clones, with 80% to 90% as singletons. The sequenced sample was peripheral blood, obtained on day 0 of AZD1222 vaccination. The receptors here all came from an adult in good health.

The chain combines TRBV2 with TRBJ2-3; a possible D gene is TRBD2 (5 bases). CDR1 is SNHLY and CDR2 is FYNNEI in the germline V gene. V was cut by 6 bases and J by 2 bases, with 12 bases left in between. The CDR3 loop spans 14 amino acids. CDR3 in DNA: TGTGCCAGCAGCGTCCACCGGGACACAGATACGCAGTATTTT. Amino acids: CASSVHRDTDTQYF.

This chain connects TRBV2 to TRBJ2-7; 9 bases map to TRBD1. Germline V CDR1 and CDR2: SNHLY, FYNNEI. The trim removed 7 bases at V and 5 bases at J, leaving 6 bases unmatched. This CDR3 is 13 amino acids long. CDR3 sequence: CASNRDRAHEQYV. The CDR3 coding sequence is TGTGCCAGCAATCGGGACAGGGCCCACGAGCAGTACGTC.

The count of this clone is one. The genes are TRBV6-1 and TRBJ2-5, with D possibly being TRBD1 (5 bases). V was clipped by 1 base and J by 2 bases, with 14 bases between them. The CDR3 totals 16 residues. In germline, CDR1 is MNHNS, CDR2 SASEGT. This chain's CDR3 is CASSEVKGRHQETQYF. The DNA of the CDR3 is TGTGCCAGCAGTGAAGTGAAGGGGCGACATCAAGAGACCCAGTACTTC.

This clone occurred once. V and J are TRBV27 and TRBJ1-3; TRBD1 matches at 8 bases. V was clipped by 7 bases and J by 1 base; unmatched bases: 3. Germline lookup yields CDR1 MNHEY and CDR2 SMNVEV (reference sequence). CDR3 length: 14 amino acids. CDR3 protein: CASKNRGSGNTIYF. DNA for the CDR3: TGTGCCAGCAAAAACAGGGGGTCTGGAAACACCATATATTTT.

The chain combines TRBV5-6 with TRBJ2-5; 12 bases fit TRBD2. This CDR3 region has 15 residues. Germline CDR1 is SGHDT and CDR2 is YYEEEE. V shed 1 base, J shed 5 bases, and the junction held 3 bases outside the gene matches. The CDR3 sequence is CASSLLAGGRETQYF. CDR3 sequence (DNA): TGTGCCAGCAGCTTGCTAGCGGGGGGGCGGGAGACCCAGTACTTC.

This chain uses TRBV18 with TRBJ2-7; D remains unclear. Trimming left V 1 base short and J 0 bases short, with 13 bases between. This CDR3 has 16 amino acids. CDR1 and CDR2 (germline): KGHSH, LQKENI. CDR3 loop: CASSPRASRASYEQYF. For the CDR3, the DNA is TGTGCCAGCTCACCACGGGCCTCCCGCGCCTCCTACGAGCAGTACTTC.

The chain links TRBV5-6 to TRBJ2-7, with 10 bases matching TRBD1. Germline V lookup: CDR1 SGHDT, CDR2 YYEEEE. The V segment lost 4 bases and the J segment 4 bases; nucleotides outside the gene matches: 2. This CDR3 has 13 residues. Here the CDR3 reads CASSKGQGYEQYF. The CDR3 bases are TGTGCCAGCAGCAAGGGACAGGGGTACGAGCAGTACTTC.

CDR3 nucleotide sequence: TGTGCCATCGGGGACAGCTACGAGCAGTACGTC. It is translated as CAIGDSYEQYV. The chain uses TRBV10-3 and TRBJ2-7, with TRBD1 identical over 7 bases. Per germline, CDR1 ENHRY and CDR2 SYGVKD. The V gene end was trimmed by 8 bases and the J gene end by 3 bases; junction bases not matched to a gene: 1. CDR3 size: 11 residues.

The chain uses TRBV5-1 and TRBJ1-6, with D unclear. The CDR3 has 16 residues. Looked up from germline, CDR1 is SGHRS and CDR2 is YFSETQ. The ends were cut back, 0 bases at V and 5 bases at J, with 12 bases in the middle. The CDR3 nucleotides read TGCGCCAGCAGCTTGGAAAGCGCCTTGAATAATTCACCCCTCCACTTT. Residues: CASSLESALNNSPLHF.

In nucleotides, the CDR3 is TGTGCCAGCAGTTATCAAGGATGGGACAGGGGCTATGGCTACACCTTC. As protein: CASSYQGWDRGYGYTF. The chain recombines TRBV6-5 with TRBJ1-2; 10 nucleotides line up with TRBD1. There are 16 residues in the CDR3. V dropped 3 bases and J dropped 4; count of bases not matched to a gene: 8. CDR1 is MNHEY, CDR2 SVGAGI, per germline.

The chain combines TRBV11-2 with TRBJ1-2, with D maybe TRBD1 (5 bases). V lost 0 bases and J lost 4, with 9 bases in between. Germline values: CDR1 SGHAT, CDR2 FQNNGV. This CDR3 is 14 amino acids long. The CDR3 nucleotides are TGTGCCAGCAGCTTAGAGGCAGGGCCCTATGGCTACACCTTC. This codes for CASSLEAGPYGYTF.

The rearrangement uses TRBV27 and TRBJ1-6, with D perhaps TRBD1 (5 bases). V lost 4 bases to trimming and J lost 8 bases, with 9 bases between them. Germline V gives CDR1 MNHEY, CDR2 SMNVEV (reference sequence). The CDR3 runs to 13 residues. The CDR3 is CASSSSRDSPLHF. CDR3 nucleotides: TGTGCCAGCAGTTCCTCCAGGGATTCACCCCTCCACTTT.

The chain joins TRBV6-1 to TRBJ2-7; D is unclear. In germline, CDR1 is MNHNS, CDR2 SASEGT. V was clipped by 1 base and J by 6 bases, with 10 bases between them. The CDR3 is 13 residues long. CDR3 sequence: CASSEDVWGEQYV. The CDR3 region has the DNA TGTGCCAGCAGTGAAGACGTGTGGGGCGAGCAGTACGTC.

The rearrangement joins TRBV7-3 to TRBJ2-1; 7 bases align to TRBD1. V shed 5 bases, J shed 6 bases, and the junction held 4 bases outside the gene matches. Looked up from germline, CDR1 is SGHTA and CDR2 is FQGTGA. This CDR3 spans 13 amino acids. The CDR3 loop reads CASSQTGINEQFF. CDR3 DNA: TGTGCCAGCAGCCAGACAGGGATCAATGAGCAGTTCTTC.

As DNA, the CDR3 is TGTGCCAGCAAGAATCCGGGCGCGGGTCGTGCGAACACCGGGGAGCTGTTTTTT. Protein product: CASKNPGAGRANTGELFF. The rearrangement uses TRBV28 and TRBJ2-2; maybe TRBD2 (5 bases). The CDR3 contains 18 residues. V lost 7 bases and J 0 bases, leaving 21 bases between the germline ends. The germline CDR1 and CDR2 sequences are MDHEN and SYDVKM.

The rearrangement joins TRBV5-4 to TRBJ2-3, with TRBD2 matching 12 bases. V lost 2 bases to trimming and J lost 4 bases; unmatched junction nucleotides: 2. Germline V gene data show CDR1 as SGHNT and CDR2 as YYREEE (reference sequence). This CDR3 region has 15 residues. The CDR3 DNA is TGTGCCAGCAGCTTCCGGACTAGCGGGGCAGATACGCAGTATTTT. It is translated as CASSFRTSGADTQYF.

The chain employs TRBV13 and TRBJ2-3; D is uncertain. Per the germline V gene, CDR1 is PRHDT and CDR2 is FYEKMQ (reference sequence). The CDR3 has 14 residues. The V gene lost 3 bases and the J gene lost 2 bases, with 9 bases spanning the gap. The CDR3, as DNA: TGTGCCAGCAGCTTGTCATATCTCACAGATACGCAGTATTTT. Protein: CASSLSYLTDTQYF.

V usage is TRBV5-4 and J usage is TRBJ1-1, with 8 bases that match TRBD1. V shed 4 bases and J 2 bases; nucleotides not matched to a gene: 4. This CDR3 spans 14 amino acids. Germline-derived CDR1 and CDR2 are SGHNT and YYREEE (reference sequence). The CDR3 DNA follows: TGTGCCAGCAGCGAAGACAGGGGAAACACTGAAGCTTTCTTT. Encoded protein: CASSEDRGNTEAFF. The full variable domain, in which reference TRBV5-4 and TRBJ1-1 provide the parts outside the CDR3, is ETGVTQSPTHLIKTRGQQVTLRCSSQSGHNTVSWYQQALGQGPQFIFQYYREEENGRGNFPPRFSGLQFPNYSSELNVNALELDDSALYLCASSEDRGNTEAFFGQGTRLTVV.